These 16 T cell receptor beta chains were sequenced from one sample in a study of Graves' ophthalmopathy and Graves' hyperthyroidism listed by TCRdb under 2018. Sequencing took place on an Illumina HiSeq 2000. For repertoire sequencing, TCR beta CDR3 regions were amplified from RNA transcripts. The first round was an RT-PCR using HTBI primers with the Qiagen OneStep RT-PCR kit, and this first round was followed by a second-round multiplex PCR, then size selection and purification. TCRdb trimmed the raw reads at Q25, called clones with MiXCR and kept productive beta chains. Rows are unified per CDR3 protein, each entry keeping the most common DNA and genes. A total of 900,000 to 1,200,000 distinct CDR3 sequences appear in this sample, about 40% of them only once. The ten biggest clones cover around 10% of the sample. Specimen: peripheral blood or thyroid tissue (not recorded which). These receptors were collected from an adult man with Graves' hyperthyroidism.

This clonotype showed up many times. The V call is TRBV2, the J call TRBJ1-1; TRBD1 matches 7 bases. The trim removed 6 bases at V and 2 bases at J, leaving 6 bases unmatched. Germline assignment: CDR1 SNHLY and CDR2 FYNNEI. The CDR3 runs to 14 residues. The CDR3 sequence is CASRPGQSNTEAFF. The CDR3 nucleotides read TGTGCCAGCAGACCGGGACAGAGCAACACTGAAGCTTTCTTT.

In its sample, this clonotype was seen once. The rearrangement links TRBV6-4 to TRBJ1-1, with 8 bases fitting TRBD1. The junction had 19 bases not matched to a gene; V was cut back by 8 bases and J by 5 bases. The germline gives CDR1 MRHNA, CDR2 SNTAGT. The CDR3 loop spans 17 amino acids. The CDR3 DNA sequence: TGTGCCAGCGGCTTACGCATCGGGACAGGAATGGTGACTGAAGCTTTCTTT. This gives the protein CASGLRIGTGMVTEAFF.

This clonotype was observed many times. This chain connects TRBV6-5 to TRBJ1-1, with D hard to call. The CDR3 extends over 13 amino acids. CDR1 is MNHEY and CDR2 is SVGAGI in the germline V gene. Trimming pared 5 bases from V and 3 bases from J, leaving 10 bases between. The CDR3 spells CASSPGGYTEAFF. CDR3 nucleotide sequence: TGTGCCAGCAGTCCCGGAGGGTACACTGAAGCTTTCTTT.

A few counts support this clonotype. The chain couples TRBV4-1 to TRBJ1-2; no definite D call. Trimming took 0 bases from V and 0 from J, leaving 11 bases between them. The length of the CDR3 is 16 residues. Germline-derived CDR1 and CDR2 are MGHRA and YSYEKL. The CDR3 protein is CASSQEQLGPNYGYTF. The CDR3 DNA reads as TGCGCCAGCAGCCAAGAACAGCTAGGACCTAACTATGGCTACACCTTC.

V gene TRBV5-1 combines with J gene TRBJ2-5; D may be TRBD2 (6 bases). The CDR3 spans 14 residues. Trimming left V 0 bases short and J 9 bases short, with 15 bases between. CDR1 is SGHRS, CDR2 YFSETQ, per germline. The CDR3 DNA sequence: TGCGCCAGCAGCTTGGACCCCCGGAGGGAGGCCCAGTACTTC. Translated, it gives CASSLDPRREAQYF.

This clonotype was seen more than once but under ten times. The rearrangement joins TRBV6-5 to TRBJ1-5; TRBD1 matches 8 bases. The ends lost 5 bases at V and 6 bases at J; junction bases unmatched: 9. The CDR3 runs to 15 residues. Germline V gives CDR1 MNHEY, CDR2 SVGAGI. CDR3 sequence (DNA): TGTGCCAGCAGTCCCCTCGACAGGGGCGGTCAGCCCCAGCATTTT. Translated, it gives CASSPLDRGGQPQHF.

This clonotype was found many times. The chain uses TRBV20-1 and TRBJ1-1; D is uncertain. The V end was cut by 0 bases, the J end by 0 bases, with 14 bases between. The CDR3 is 16 amino acids. Germline CDR1 reads DFQATT; CDR2 reads SNEGSKA (reference sequence). For the CDR3, the DNA is TGCAGTGCTAGAGATTTCACCAGAACCATGAACACTGAAGCTTTCTTT. Its translation is CSARDFTRTMNTEAFF.

The table lists this clonotype with a few counts. V usage is TRBV19 and J usage is TRBJ2-7; D perhaps matches TRBD2 (5 bases). The V gene's germline CDR1 is LNHDA and CDR2 SQIVND (reference sequence). The CDR3 loop spans 14 amino acids. The ends were cut back, 3 bases at V and 6 bases at J, with 15 bases in the middle. The CDR3 sequence: CASSINLRGGEQYF. For the CDR3, the DNA is TGTGCCAGTAGTATTAACCTTCGGGGTGGCGAGCAGTACTTC.

This clonotype came up a few times. The rearrangement uses TRBV2 and TRBJ1-5; 7 positions agree with TRBD1. J was trimmed by 6 bases and V by 5 bases; bases with no gene match: 4. The CDR3 is 13 residues long. Germline V gene data show CDR1 as SNHLY and CDR2 as FYNNEI. The CDR3 sequence is CASSRDRTQPQHF. For the CDR3, the DNA is TGTGCCAGCAGTAGGGACAGAACTCAGCCCCAGCATTTT.

The V and J genes are TRBV12-3 or TRBV12-4 and TRBJ1-2; D uncertain. The CDR3 contains 17 residues. The V and J ends lost 2 bases and 4 bases respectively, with 20 bases between them. CDR3 in amino acids: CASSLRPPPFPLYGYTF. As DNA, the CDR3 is TGTGCCAGCAGTTTAAGGCCACCTCCGTTCCCCCTCTATGGCTACACCTTC.

In regard to this clonotype: A much larger clone lies one base from this, so it may be a read error. The chain carries TRBV10-3 and TRBJ1-2; the D is unclear. Deletions cut 11 bases from V and 4 bases from J, with 17 bases between. In germline, CDR1 is ENHRY, CDR2 SYGVKD. CDR3 length: 13 amino acids. This chain's CDR3 is CAARHLEGYGYTF. The CDR3 DNA reads TGTGCCGCCCGACACCTAGAAGGCTATGGCTACACCTTC.

There are many counts of this clonotype. The chain has TRBV7-3 and TRBJ1-5; D is unclear. Germline V gene lookup returns CDR1 SGHTA and CDR2 FQGTGA. The CDR3 is 14 amino acids. V gave up 4 bases and J gave up 9 bases, with 16 bases separating them. The CDR3 region is CASSSKAGFRPQHF. The CDR3 DNA follows: TGTGCCAGCAGCTCCAAGGCGGGGTTTCGGCCCCAGCATTTT.

This clonotype appeared many times. The J gene is TRBJ2-7, the V gene TRBV7-3, with 11 bases identical to TRBD2. V trimming: 5 bases; J trimming: 12 bases; junction bases outside the gene matches: 15. Germline loops: CDR1 SGHTA, CDR2 FQGTGA. The CDR3 is 15 amino acids. The CDR3 region is CASSPQGVLAGVLYF. The CDR3 coding sequence is TGTGCCAGCAGCCCGCAGGGCGTACTAGCGGGAGTTCTGTACTTC. The full variable domain, with the rest looked up from reference TRBV7-3 and TRBJ2-7, is GAGVSQTPSNKVTEKGKYVELRCDPISGHTALYWYRQSLGQGPEFLIYFQGTGAADDSGLPNDRFFAVRPEGSVSTLKIQRTERGDSAVYLCASSPQGVLAGVLYFGPGTRLTVT.

This clonotype appeared a few times. A clone one base away is much larger, so this may be a read error. The CDR3 end shows no conserved phenylalanine or tryptophan, and so a read error is likely. V usage is TRBV19 and J usage is TRBJ1-1, with D unclear. Germline V gene data show CDR1 as LNHDA and CDR2 as SQIVND (reference sequence). This CDR3 has 14 amino acids. The germline V and J ends were trimmed by 5 bases and 6 bases, with 16 bases remaining between them. The DNA of the CDR3 is TGTGCCAGTAGTTCTCACAGTGGGGTCGCTGAAGCTTTCCTT. Translated, it gives CASSSHSGVAEAFL.

The chain links TRBV5-1 to TRBJ2-6; D is uncertain. The CDR3 extends over 15 amino acids. Germline CDR1 reads SGHRS; CDR2 reads YFSETQ. Trimming left V 0 bases short and J 2 bases short, with 6 bases between. CDR3 region: CASSLELAGANVLTF. CDR3 sequence (DNA): TGCGCCAGCAGCTTGGAGTTAGCTGGGGCCAACGTCCTGACTTTC.

There are many counts of this clonotype. This chain joins TRBV7-2 and TRBJ2-5, with D hard to call. Germline loops: CDR1 SGHTA, CDR2 FQGNSA. Trimming took off 5 bases at V and 2 bases at J, with 9 bases between the two ends. CDR3 length equals 13 residues. CDR3 sequence (DNA): TGTGCCAGCAGCCAAGTTCAGCAAGAGACCCAGTACTTC. Its protein is CASSQVQQETQYF.